These 5 T cell receptor beta chains were sequenced from one sample in a study of T cell responses to AZD1222 COVID-19 vaccine. Clones were sequenced by immunoSEQ multiplex PCR, and TCRdb holds only the in-frame ones, with some missing. In the table there are about 140,000 clones, 88% of which are singletons. The material sequenced was peripheral blood, taken 28 days after the second AZD1222 dose. All receptors derive from an adult who received the AZD1222 COVID-19 vaccine.

The J gene is TRBJ1-5, the V gene TRBV6-1; tentatively, D is TRBD1 (6 bases). Germline V gene data show CDR1 as MNHNS and CDR2 as SASEGT. This CDR3 comprises 16 residues. Trimming stripped 1 base from V and 1 base from J, with 11 bases between. CDR3 loop: CASSEVNRVSNQPQHF. The CDR3 DNA follows: TGTGCCAGCAGTGAAGTTAACAGGGTAAGCAATCAGCCCCAGCATTTT.

The J gene is TRBJ2-7, the V gene TRBV6-1; the D is unclear. Trimming removed 2 bases from V and 2 bases from J, with 4 bases in between. CDR1 is MNHNS and CDR2 is SASEGT in the germline V gene. The CDR3 is 12 amino acids. CDR3 DNA sequence: TGTGCCAGCAGTGAACGACCCTACGAGCAGTACTTC. It encodes CASSERPYEQYF.

The chain employs TRBV28 and TRBJ2-7; D possibly corresponds to TRBD1 (6 bases). Germline CDR1 reads MDHEN; CDR2 reads SYDVKM. Deletions cut 5 bases from V and 5 bases from J, with 16 bases between. The CDR3 contains 14 residues. The CDR3: CASSPAGVEDEQYF. The CDR3 nucleotides read TGTGCCAGCAGTCCAGCAGGGGTGGAGGACGAGCAGTACTTC.

This clone was recorded a few times. V gene TRBV19 combines with J gene TRBJ1-6; possible D gene TRBD1, 5 bases. Germline lookup yields CDR1 LNHDA and CDR2 SQIVND (reference sequence). There are 19 residues in the CDR3. The V gene lost 4 bases and the J gene lost 7 bases, with 26 bases spanning the gap. The chain's CDR3 is CASSTFGTAFLEANSPLHF. The CDR3 DNA reads as TGTGCCAGTAGTACATTCGGGACTGCTTTTCTTGAGGCCAATTCACCCCTCCACTTT.

This clone was detected a few times. V is TRBV19 and J is TRBJ2-5; TRBD2 is a possible D gene (6 bases). Looked up from germline, CDR1 is LNHDA and CDR2 is SQIVND (reference sequence). This CDR3 is built from 14 residues. Trimming shortened V by 5 bases and J by 2 bases, and 12 bases separated the two germline ends. CDR3: CASSPSSAQETQYF. The CDR3 nucleotides are TGTGCCAGTAGTCCTTCTAGCGCGCAAGAGACCCAGTACTTC.